The rows below give T cell receptor beta chains drawn from one sample of a study of neoadjuvant anti-PD-1 for oral cavity cancer. The data were produced by immunoSEQ multiplex PCR, yet TCRdb's version contains in-frame clones alone and is incomplete. The repertoire includes over 10,000 clones, over 50% of them detected once, and about 12% sits in the top ten. The source material was tumor tissue, sampled before nivolumab (anti-PD-1) treatment. Receptors were obtained from a person between 35 and 79 years old with oral cavity squamous cell carcinoma. Each CDR3 is given with its conserved first and last residue. The D gene is left open where the match is weak. A clone size is listed for some rows: how often the clone was seen (once, few, many), or a class if it is expanded.

cdr3_aa: CASFGQTTYEQYF
cdr3_nt: TGTGCCAGCTTCGGACAGACGACCTACGAGCAGTACTTC
j_call: TRBJ2-7
v_call: TRBV6-6
clone_size: .
d_call: .

cdr3_aa: CASSQAEAGGQQYF
cdr3_nt: TGCGCCAGCAGCCAAGCAGAGGCAGGGGGCCAGCAGTACTTC
j_call: TRBJ2-7
v_call: TRBV4-1
clone_size: .
d_call: TRBD1

cdr3_aa: CASSVYDTGSYGYTF
cdr3_nt: TGTGCCAGCAGTGTTTATGACACCGGGAGCTATGGCTACACCTTC
j_call: TRBJ1-2
v_call: TRBV2
clone_size: .
d_call: .

cdr3_aa: CASSVGYRTGNTGELFF
cdr3_nt: TGTGCCAGCAGCGTAGGGTACAGGACGGGGAACACCGGGGAGCTGTTTTTT
j_call: TRBJ2-2
v_call: TRBV9
clone_size: .
d_call: .

cdr3_aa: CASSPEGQGADTQYF
cdr3_nt: TGTGCCAGCAGTCCGGAGGGACAGGGTGCAGATACGCAGTATTTT
j_call: TRBJ2-3
v_call: TRBV6-6
clone_size: .
d_call: TRBD1

cdr3_aa: CASSSNALGLAYF
cdr3_nt: TGTGCCAGCAGTTCAAACGCCTTGGGACTAGCGTACTTC
j_call: TRBJ2-7
v_call: TRBV27
clone_size: .
d_call: TRBD2

cdr3_aa: CASSLGGGKHQPQHF
cdr3_nt: TGCGCCAGCAGCTTGGGAGGGGGGAAGCACCAGCCCCAGCATTTT
j_call: TRBJ1-5
v_call: TRBV5-1
clone_size: few
d_call: .

cdr3_aa: CASSPPMGQRTEAFF
cdr3_nt: TGTGCCAGCTCACCACCGATGGGACAGCGCACTGAAGCTTTCTTT
j_call: TRBJ1-1
v_call: TRBV18
clone_size: few
d_call: TRBD1

cdr3_aa: CASSSTGVGTDTQYF
cdr3_nt: TGTGCCAGCAGCTCTACAGGGGTCGGCACAGATACGCAGTATTTT
j_call: TRBJ2-3
v_call: TRBV9
clone_size: .
d_call: TRBD1

cdr3_aa: CASTELGAWGEQYF
cdr3_nt: TGTGCCAGCACTGAGTTAGGGGCATGGGGCGAGCAGTACTTC
j_call: TRBJ2-7
v_call: TRBV6-6
clone_size: few
d_call: .

cdr3_aa: CASSEGSSGGTEQYF
cdr3_nt: TGCGCCAGCAGTGAGGGGTCATCAGGGGGCACCGAGCAGTACTTC
j_call: TRBJ2-7
v_call: TRBV10-1
clone_size: .
d_call: TRBD1

cdr3_aa: CAGSAGAYYNEQFF
cdr3_nt: TGTGCCGGTTCAGCGGGGGCGTATTACAATGAGCAGTTCTTC
j_call: TRBJ2-1
v_call: TRBV6-6
clone_size: .
d_call: TRBD2

cdr3_aa: CASSSIGGQFF
cdr3_nt: TGTGCCAGCAGCTCCATTGGGGGGCAGTTCTTC
j_call: TRBJ2-1
v_call: TRBV6-5
clone_size: .
d_call: .

cdr3_aa: CATSLIPGLGYNEQFF
cdr3_nt: TGCGCCACCTCACTTATACCGGGACTCGGATACAATGAGCAGTTCTTC
j_call: TRBJ2-1
v_call: TRBV4-1
clone_size: few
d_call: .

cdr3_aa: CASSPRPPDPYGYTF
cdr3_nt: TGTGCCAGCAGCCCTAGGCCGCCGGACCCCTATGGCTACACCTTC
j_call: TRBJ1-2
v_call: TRBV28
clone_size: .
d_call: .

cdr3_aa: CASSQDSGTDTQYF
cdr3_nt: TGTGCCAGCAGCCAAGATAGCGGCACAGATACGCAGTATTTT
j_call: TRBJ2-3
v_call: TRBV4-2
clone_size: medium-sized
d_call: .

cdr3_aa: CAAAPDSNQPQHF
cdr3_nt: TGTGCCGCCGCCCCCGATAGCAATCAGCCCCAGCATTTT
j_call: TRBJ1-5
v_call: TRBV10-3
clone_size: few
d_call: .

cdr3_aa: CASSLVQAHSNTEAFF
cdr3_nt: TGTGCCAGCAGCTTGGTACAGGCCCATTCGAACACTGAAGCTTTCTTT
j_call: TRBJ1-1
v_call: TRBV5-6
clone_size: .
d_call: .

cdr3_aa: CASMGGILERYEQFF
cdr3_nt: TGTGCCAGTATGGGCGGTATCCTCGAGCGGTATGAGCAGTTCTTC
j_call: TRBJ2-1
v_call: TRBV19
clone_size: .
d_call: .

cdr3_aa: CASSVGQGFYNEQFF
cdr3_nt: TGTGCCAGCAGCGTAGGACAGGGGTTCTACAATGAGCAGTTCTTC
j_call: TRBJ2-1
v_call: TRBV5-5
clone_size: .
d_call: TRBD1

cdr3_aa: CASSIGSHMVTSPSGYTF
cdr3_nt: TGTGCCAGTAGTATAGGATCCCACATGGTTACCAGCCCTTCCGGCTACACCTTC
j_call: TRBJ1-2
v_call: TRBV19
clone_size: .
d_call: .

cdr3_aa: CASSAGLAPTGGELFF
cdr3_nt: TGTGCCAGCAGCGCGGGACTAGCGCCGACCGGGGGGGAGCTGTTTTTT
j_call: TRBJ2-2
v_call: TRBV11-3
clone_size: .
d_call: TRBD2

cdr3_aa: CASSVGGEYEQYF
cdr3_nt: TGTGCCAGCAGCGTTGGCGGAGAGTACGAGCAGTACTTC
j_call: TRBJ2-7
v_call: TRBV9
clone_size: medium-sized
d_call: .

cdr3_aa: CASSLVGGTYEQYF
cdr3_nt: TGTGCCAGCAGCTTAGTGGGGGGAACCTACGAGCAGTACTTC
j_call: TRBJ2-7
v_call: TRBV7-9
clone_size: .
d_call: .

cdr3_aa: CASSPPLAGGSDQPQHF
cdr3_nt: TGTGCCAGCTCACCACCTCTTGCAGGGGGAAGTGATCAGCCCCAGCATTTT
j_call: TRBJ1-5
v_call: TRBV18
clone_size: few
d_call: TRBD1

cdr3_aa: CASRETGNSAEAFF
cdr3_nt: TGTGCCAGCCGGGAAACAGGGAATTCCGCTGAAGCTTTCTTT
j_call: TRBJ1-1
v_call: TRBV7-9
clone_size: .
d_call: .

cdr3_aa: CASSDQGRREAFF
cdr3_nt: TGTGCCAGCAGCGACCAAGGACGGCGTGAAGCTTTCTTT
j_call: TRBJ1-1
v_call: TRBV27
clone_size: .
d_call: .

cdr3_aa: CASSLGGEGQPQHF
cdr3_nt: TGTGCCAGCAGCTTAGGCGGGGAGGGCCAGCCCCAGCATTTT
j_call: TRBJ1-5
v_call: TRBV7-6
clone_size: .
d_call: .

cdr3_aa: CASSWVAEAFF
cdr3_nt: TGTGCCAGCAGCTGGGTAGCTGAAGCTTTCTTT
j_call: TRBJ1-1
v_call: TRBV5-8
clone_size: few
d_call: .

cdr3_aa: CASSLGTGAGPDTQYF
cdr3_nt: TGCGCCAGCAGCTTAGGGACAGGGGCCGGTCCAGATACGCAGTATTTT
j_call: TRBJ2-3
v_call: TRBV5-1
clone_size: few
d_call: TRBD1

cdr3_aa: CASSLGLAGEERETQYF
cdr3_nt: TGTGCCAGCAGCTTAGGGCTAGCGGGAGAGGAGCGGGAGACCCAGTACTTC
j_call: TRBJ2-5
v_call: TRBV11-2
clone_size: .
d_call: TRBD2

cdr3_aa: CSVLTPGQIYGYTF
cdr3_nt: TGCAGCGTCCTCACACCGGGACAGATTTATGGCTACACCTTC
j_call: TRBJ1-2
v_call: TRBV29-1
clone_size: .
d_call: TRBD1

cdr3_aa: CASSLVPGNINQPQHF
cdr3_nt: TGCGCCAGCAGCTTGGTGCCGGGCAACATCAATCAGCCCCAGCATTTT
j_call: TRBJ1-5
v_call: TRBV5-1
clone_size: .
d_call: .

cdr3_aa: CASAQGALADTQYF
cdr3_nt: TGTGCCAGCGCCCAGGGAGCCCTCGCAGATACGCAGTATTTT
j_call: TRBJ2-3
v_call: TRBV11-2
clone_size: .
d_call: .

cdr3_aa: CASSEGDGGNQPQHF
cdr3_nt: TGTGCCAGCAGTGAAGGGGACGGAGGCAATCAGCCCCAGCATTTT
j_call: TRBJ1-5
v_call: TRBV2
clone_size: .
d_call: .

cdr3_aa: CAISSGTSGTYEQYF
cdr3_nt: TGTGCCATCAGTTCCGGGACTAGCGGAACCTACGAGCAGTACTTC
j_call: TRBJ2-7
v_call: TRBV10-3
clone_size: .
d_call: TRBD2

cdr3_aa: CSVEWRGSKVNIQYF
cdr3_nt: TGCAGCGTTGAATGGCGCGGGAGTAAGGTTAACATTCAGTACTTC
j_call: TRBJ2-4
v_call: TRBV29-1
clone_size: .
d_call: TRBD2

cdr3_aa: CASSSLGGRGETQYF
cdr3_nt: TGTGCCAGCAGCTCTCTAGGGGGGAGAGGTGAGACCCAGTACTTC
j_call: TRBJ2-5
v_call: TRBV11-2
clone_size: .
d_call: .

cdr3_aa: CASSRQDHSYEQYF
cdr3_nt: TGTGCCAGCAGCCGACAGGACCACTCCTACGAGCAGTACTTC
j_call: TRBJ2-7
v_call: TRBV7-9
clone_size: few
d_call: .

cdr3_aa: CASSFDRSSYNEQFF
cdr3_nt: TGTGCCAGCAGCTTCGACAGGAGCTCCTACAATGAGCAGTTCTTC
j_call: TRBJ2-1
v_call: TRBV5-4
clone_size: .
d_call: .

cdr3_aa: CASKRDREAGELFF
cdr3_nt: TGTGCCAGTAAACGGGACAGGGAGGCCGGGGAGCTGTTTTTT
j_call: TRBJ2-2
v_call: TRBV19
clone_size: .
d_call: TRBD1

cdr3_aa: CASSQDARGELFF
cdr3_nt: TGTGCCAGCTCACAGGACGCACGCGGGGAGCTGTTTTTT
j_call: TRBJ2-2
v_call: TRBV18
clone_size: .
d_call: .

cdr3_aa: CASSYGSSGANVLTF
cdr3_nt: TGTGCCAGCAGTTACGGGAGCTCTGGGGCCAACGTCCTGACTTTC
j_call: TRBJ2-6
v_call: TRBV6-5
clone_size: .
d_call: .

cdr3_aa: CAWGGTRHNEQFF
cdr3_nt: TGTGCCTGGGGGGGGACTAGACACAATGAGCAGTTCTTC
j_call: TRBJ2-1
v_call: TRBV30
clone_size: .
d_call: TRBD2

cdr3_aa: CASRGTLKNEQFF
cdr3_nt: TGTGCCAGCAGGGGGACTCTTAAGAATGAGCAGTTCTTC
j_call: TRBJ2-1
v_call: TRBV5-6
clone_size: once
d_call: .

cdr3_aa: CASSLVRQGSGYTF
cdr3_nt: TGTGCCAGCAGCCTCGTGCGACAAGGGTCGGGCTACACCTTC
j_call: TRBJ1-2
v_call: TRBV7-2
clone_size: .
d_call: .

cdr3_aa: CASKKAGGPREQFF
cdr3_nt: TGTGCCAGCAAAAAAGCGGGAGGGCCGCGCGAGCAGTTCTTC
j_call: TRBJ2-1
v_call: TRBV27
clone_size: .
d_call: TRBD2

cdr3_aa: CASSLVLGIEETQYF
cdr3_nt: TGTGCCAGCAGCTTAGTATTGGGGATAGAAGAGACCCAGTACTTC
j_call: TRBJ2-5
v_call: TRBV7-3
clone_size: .
d_call: .

cdr3_aa: CASSTTGGTYNEQFF
cdr3_nt: TGTGCCAGCAGTACGACAGGGGGAACCTACAATGAGCAGTTCTTC
j_call: TRBJ2-1
v_call: TRBV28
clone_size: .
d_call: TRBD1

cdr3_aa: CASSQGPRPETQYF
cdr3_nt: TGTGCCAGCAGTCAGGGCCCTCGGCCCGAGACCCAGTACTTC
j_call: TRBJ2-5
v_call: TRBV28
clone_size: .
d_call: .

cdr3_aa: CAWAQTGTANYEQYF
cdr3_nt: TGTGCCTGGGCCCAGACCGGGACAGCCAACTACGAGCAGTACTTC
j_call: TRBJ2-7
v_call: TRBV30
clone_size: .
d_call: TRBD1

cdr3_aa: CASTTRESLGYGYTF
cdr3_nt: TGTGCCAGTACCACCCGAGAGTCCCTTGGGTATGGCTACACCTTC
j_call: TRBJ1-2
v_call: TRBV19
clone_size: .
d_call: .

cdr3_aa: CASSQVYGPSTDTQYF
cdr3_nt: TGCGCCAGCAGCCAAGTCTACGGGCCCTCCACAGATACGCAGTATTTT
j_call: TRBJ2-3
v_call: TRBV4-3
clone_size: .
d_call: .

cdr3_aa: CASRDGSQYF
cdr3_nt: TGTGCCAGCCGGGACGGGAGCCAGTACTTC
j_call: TRBJ2-5
v_call: TRBV2
clone_size: few
d_call: .

cdr3_aa: CASSFSHYRGLARSSYEQYF
cdr3_nt: TGCGCCAGCAGCTTCTCCCACTACAGGGGGCTAGCGCGAAGCTCCTACGAGCAGTACTTC
j_call: TRBJ2-7
v_call: TRBV5-1
clone_size: .
d_call: TRBD1

cdr3_aa: CASRVAGERAYEQYF
cdr3_nt: TGCGCCAGCAGGGTAGCGGGAGAAAGGGCTTACGAGCAGTACTTC
j_call: TRBJ2-7
v_call: TRBV5-1
clone_size: .
d_call: TRBD2

cdr3_aa: CASSDWRTEAFF
cdr3_nt: TGTGCCAGCAGTGACTGGAGGACTGAAGCTTTCTTT
j_call: TRBJ1-1
v_call: TRBV6-5
clone_size: few
d_call: .

cdr3_aa: CASSLTSGLAGVEQYF
cdr3_nt: TGTGCCAGCAGCTTAACCTCGGGACTAGCGGGAGTCGAGCAGTACTTC
j_call: TRBJ2-7
v_call: TRBV7-2
clone_size: .
d_call: TRBD2

cdr3_aa: CASSSGSITSTDTQYF
cdr3_nt: TGTGCCAGCAGCTCCGGTAGCATTACTAGCACAGATACGCAGTATTTT
j_call: TRBJ2-3
v_call: TRBV7-2
clone_size: .
d_call: .